These T cell receptor beta chains were read from a single sample in a study of regulatory T cells in long-lasting Graves disease. TCRdb processed the multiplex PCR reads anew with MiXCR; each CDR3 protein has one entry. In the table there are hundreds of thousands of distinct CDR3 sequences, roughly 17% of which are singletons. This sample was also put to use in a study of T cells in Graves' hyperthyroidism and ophthalmopathy.

Material: peripheral blood mononuclear cells (PBMCs), obtained at new diagnosis, from a patient treated with antithyroid drugs. Source of these receptors: a man aged 35 to 55 with Graves disease. CDR3s include the opening cysteine and the closing phenylalanine or tryptophan. D genes are given only for firm matches. Expanded clones are given a class, and other clones once, few, many or no size at all.

V gene	D gene	J gene	clone size	CDR3 protein	CDR3 DNA
TRBV24-1	.	TRBJ2-2	.	CATRRAPNTGELFF	TGTGCCACCAGACGTGCCCCGAACACCGGGGAGCTGTTTTTT
TRBV7-3	.	TRBJ2-1	many	CASSLSGTEAYNEQFF	TGTGCCAGCAGCCTCTCCGGGACGGAGGCGTACAATGAGCAGTTCTTC
TRBV6-1	.	TRBJ2-3	.	CASSEYGVGVTDTQYF	TGTGCCAGCAGTGAATATGGGGTAGGGGTCACAGATACGCAGTATTTT
TRBV5-1	.	TRBJ2-5	many	CASSLQGWEETQYF	TGCGCCAGCAGCCTACAGGGATGGGAAGAGACCCAGTACTTC
TRBV10-3	TRBD2	TRBJ2-3	many	CATGTSGGNTDTQYF	TGTGCCACCGGGACTAGCGGGGGGAACACAGATACGCAGTATTTT
TRBV3-1	.	TRBJ2-3	many	CASSQVTAGTDTQYF	TGTGCCAGCAGCCAAGTTACGGCAGGCACAGATACGCAGTATTTT
TRBV4-1	.	TRBJ2-2	few	CASSQESGRNTGELFF	TGCGCCAGCAGCCAAGAGTCAGGGAGGAACACCGGGGAGCTGTTTTTT
TRBV12-5	.	TRBJ2-7	.	CASGLPLLGSYEQYF	TGTGCTAGTGGTTTGCCCCTGTTGGGGTCCTACGAGCAGTACTTC
TRBV18	.	TRBJ1-2	.	CASSPSDIRGYTF	TGTGCCAGCTCACCGTCGGATATTCGTGGCTACACCTTC
TRBV6-5	.	TRBJ1-1	many	CASSSGGPVGAFF	TGTGCCAGCAGTTCGGGAGGACCGGTGGGGGCTTTCTTT
TRBV20-1	.	TRBJ1-6	few	CSASRTYNSPLHF	TGCAGTGCTAGCAGAACCTATAATTCACCCCTCCACTTT
TRBV19	.	TRBJ2-7	.	CASSPHTTRSSYEQYF	TGTGCCAGTAGTCCCCACACGACCAGGAGCTCCTACGAGCAGTACTTC
TRBV6-5	TRBD1	TRBJ1-2	.	CASSYPTGVDYGYTF	TGTGCCAGCAGTTACCCGACAGGGGTCGACTATGGCTACACCTTC
TRBV5-1	TRBD1	TRBJ2-7	few	CASSKRTGGYEQYF	TGCGCCAGCAGCAAGAGAACAGGGGGCTACGAGCAGTACTTC
TRBV5-1	TRBD2	TRBJ2-2	many	CASSLRTSGTWTGELFF	TGCGCCAGCAGCTTGAGAACTAGCGGGACTTGGACCGGGGAGCTGTTTTTT
TRBV11-2	.	TRBJ2-3	.	CASSLTGPGDTQYF	TGTGCCAGCAGCTTGACGGGGCCTGGGGATACGCAGTATTTT
TRBV7-2	.	TRBJ1-5	many	CASSLISQPQHF	TGTGCCAGCAGCTTAATCAGTCAGCCCCAGCATTTT
TRBV20-1	.	TRBJ1-2	many	CSALPTNPNYGYTF	TGCAGTGCCCTTCCGACGAATCCAAACTATGGCTACACCTTC
TRBV20-1	.	TRBJ1-5	many	CSAGTSDQPQHF	TGCAGTGCTGGGACCAGCGATCAGCCCCAGCATTTT
TRBV7-9	TRBD2	TRBJ2-5	.	CASSLRWGLGKETQYF	TGTGCCAGCAGCTTACGTTGGGGACTAGGAAAAGAGACCCAGTACTTC
TRBV4-2	.	TRBJ2-3	many	CASSQGGRAGITDTQYF	TGTGCCAGCAGCCAAGGGGGCAGGGCGGGAATAACAGATACGCAGTATTTT
TRBV7-2	.	TRBJ2-3	.	CASSSRALTDTQYF	TGTGCCAGCAGCTCCCGGGCCCTCACAGATACGCAGTATTTT
TRBV18	TRBD2	TRBJ2-7	many	CASVLERGNYEQYF	TGTGCCAGTGTGTTGGAGCGGGGTAACTACGAGCAGTACTTC
TRBV11-2	TRBD2	TRBJ2-7	many	CASSFSGGDRYEQYF	TGTGCCAGCAGCTTTAGCGGGGGAGACCGCTACGAGCAGTACTTC
TRBV24-1	.	TRBJ2-5	few	CAASDLRETQYF	TGTGCCGCCAGTGACCTCCGAGAGACCCAGTACTTC
TRBV10-3	.	TRBJ2-3	.	CAISESLRPQDTQYF	TGTGCCATCAGTGAGTCCTTGAGGCCCCAGGATACGCAGTATTTT
TRBV30	TRBD1	TRBJ2-7	.	CAWKYTGGYEQYF	TGTGCCTGGAAATATACAGGGGGCTACGAGCAGTACTTC
TRBV28	TRBD2	TRBJ2-7	few	CASSLRSGAPREQYF	TGTGCCAGCAGTTTAAGAAGCGGGGCCCCTCGGGAGCAGTACTTC
TRBV20-1	.	TRBJ2-5	.	CSAHRVETQYF	TGCAGTGCTCACCGGGTTGAGACCCAGTACTTC
TRBV12-3/TRBV12-4	.	TRBJ2-5	many	CASSLRGAWETQYF	TGTGCCAGCAGTTTGCGAGGGGCCTGGGAGACCCAGTACTTC
TRBV5-1	TRBD1	TRBJ1-3	.	CASSRDSLSGNTIYF	TGCGCCAGCAGCCGGGACAGTTTATCTGGAAACACCATATATTTT
TRBV6-1	.	TRBJ2-7	many	CASSLRLDGYYEQYF	TGTGCCAGCAGCCTACGTCTGGACGGATACTACGAGCAGTACTTC
TRBV30	TRBD1	TRBJ1-6	few	CAWSTGTGNSPLHF	TGTGCCTGGAGTACCGGGACAGGAAATTCACCCCTCCACTTT
TRBV7-9	TRBD1	TRBJ2-7	many	CASSGRDRAIFYEQYF	TGTGCCAGCAGCGGCCGGGACAGGGCGATTTTCTACGAGCAGTACTTC
TRBV3-1	.	TRBJ1-6	many	CASTRRVDNSPLHF	TGTGCCAGCACCCGACGGGTCGATAATTCACCCCTCCACTTT
TRBV11-2	TRBD2	TRBJ2-2	.	CASSFLAERGELFF	TGTGCCAGCAGCTTTCTAGCGGAGAGGGGGGAGCTGTTTTTT
TRBV29-1	TRBD1	TRBJ2-7	many	CSVGPGQRYEQYF	TGCAGCGTTGGGCCGGGACAGCGCTACGAGCAGTACTTC
TRBV28	.	TRBJ2-2	many	CASSFGTTANTGELFF	TGTGCCAGCAGTTTTGGGACAACTGCGAACACCGGGGAGCTGTTTTTT
TRBV4-1	.	TRBJ2-2	many	CASSQAGTTHTGELFF	TGCGCCAGCAGCCAGGCCGGGACAACCCACACCGGGGAGCTGTTTTTT
TRBV5-1	.	TRBJ1-5	many	CASSLEPYSNQPQHF	TGCGCCAGCAGCTTGGAACCTTATAGCAATCAGCCCCAGCATTTT
TRBV2	TRBD1	TRBJ1-6	many	CASSVRGQLNSPLHF	TGTGCCAGCAGTGTTCGGGGACAGCTAAATTCACCCCTCCACTTT
TRBV12-3/TRBV12-4	.	TRBJ1-5	.	CASSLGIYQPQHF	TGTGCCAGCAGTTTAGGTATCTATCAGCCCCAGCATTTT
TRBV7-2	TRBD1	TRBJ2-1	many	CASSLVHGTGVNEQFF	TGTGCCAGCAGCTTAGTTCACGGGACAGGGGTAAATGAGCAGTTCTTC